This T cell receptor beta chain was retrieved from a study of cytomegalovirus exposure and HLA in healthy donors (dated by TCRdb to 2016 to 2017). Context from the whole study: A later analysis indicated that the 130 or so validation repertoires were generated on the platform also employed for the 666 repertoires of the first cohort. To predict cytomegalovirus infection status, the study combined high-throughput TCR immunosequencing, statistical association of individual TCRs with disease status, and machine learning. The study aimed to test whether cataloging public T cell receptors could reveal signatures of past pathogen exposure. Along with the 666-subject first cohort, a separate validation cohort of over 90 different subjects was used. What the research found in general, with its limitations: According to the authors, the approach could potentially be generalized to other disease states and immunological phenotypes. A few of the identified cytomegalovirus-associated TCR beta chains were confirmed in vitro to be specific for cytomegalovirus antigens. A total of fewer than 200 TCR beta chains were listed by the study as associated with cytomegalovirus. In both the original and validation cohorts, the classifier was reported to diagnose cytomegalovirus status with high specificity and sensitivity. Across donors, most TCR sequences were observed very rarely, whereas some public TCRs were present in many individuals. A later analysis lacked HLA typing for the validation cohort, so it scored co-occurrence in that cohort across all 110 or so repertoires. Of the cluster scores, around 95% were above 0 in a later analysis, which found that TCRs clustered in the first cohort also tended to co-occur in the 95 to 150 validation repertoires.

The donors were included in the validation cohort of 120 subjects, a group kept apart from the roughly 670-subject first cohort. Receptor amplification or capture employed the immunoSEQ multiplex PCR assay. In the source study's methods: To diagnose cytomegalovirus status from the catalog of TCR beta chain sequences, a statistical classification framework was built. The table was pulled from immuneACCESS by TCRdb, which kept in-frame rearrangements only. Such tables lose some clones; where checked, under half of the loss comes from unresolved V genes, and the rest has no known cause. The D gene and trimming were derived from the DNA, and the V and J assignments and clone size from that table. The sample profile shows some 150,000 clones; about 94% of them were found once. The top ten clones comprise approximately 1.8% of the sample. Remarks on this clone: Its antigen remains undetermined. The input lacks base qualities; no much larger clone sits a single base away.

The CDR3, cysteine through phenylalanine, is 16 amino acids long. The CDR3 DNA has 48 bases and is translated from base 1. Via the germline V gene, CDR1 is SGHRS and CDR2 YFSETQ. V and J lose 0 bases and 1 base, and a span of 12 bases separates them. Sequencing was done on a sample of PBMCs. The chain is assembled from TRBV5-1 and TRBJ2-3; the D region possibly corresponds to TRBD1 (6 bases align). The clonotype was recovered from a man aged 18 to 30 in good health and CMV-seropositive. This receptor has the CDR3 CASSLAIAGGTDTQYF. The DNA sequence is given as TGCGCCAGCAGCTTGGCCATAGCAGGGGGCACAGATACGCAGTATTTT.